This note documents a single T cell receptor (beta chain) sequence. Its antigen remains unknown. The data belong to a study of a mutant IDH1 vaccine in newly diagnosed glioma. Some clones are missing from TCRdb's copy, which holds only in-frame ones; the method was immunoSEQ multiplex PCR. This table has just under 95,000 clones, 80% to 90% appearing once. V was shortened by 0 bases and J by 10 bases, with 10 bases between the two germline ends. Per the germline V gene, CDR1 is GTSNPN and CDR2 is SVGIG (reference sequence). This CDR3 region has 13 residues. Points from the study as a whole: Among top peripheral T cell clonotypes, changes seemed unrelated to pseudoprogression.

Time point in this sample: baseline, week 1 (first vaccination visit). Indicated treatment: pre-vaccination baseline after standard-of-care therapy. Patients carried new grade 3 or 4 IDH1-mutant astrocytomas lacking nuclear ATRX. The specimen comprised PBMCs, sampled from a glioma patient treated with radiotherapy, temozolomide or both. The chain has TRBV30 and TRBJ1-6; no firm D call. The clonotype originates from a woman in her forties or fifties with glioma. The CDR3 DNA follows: TGTGCCTGGAGTGTGGCGGTAGGGTCACCCCTCCACTTT. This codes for CAWSVAVGSPLHF. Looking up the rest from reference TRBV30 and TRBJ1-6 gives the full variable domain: SQTIHQWPATLVQPVGSPLSLECTVEGTSNPNLYWYRQAAGRGLQLLFYSVGIGQISSEVPQNLSASRPQDRQFILSSKKLLLSDSGFYLCAWSVAVGSPLHFGNGTRLTVT.